The 29 T cell receptor beta chains given below trace back to one sample, sequenced in a study of CD8 T cells in Susac syndrome. cDNA came from roughly 0.53 to 1 ug RNA primed by random hexamers. A single record per CDR3 protein comes from TCRdb applying MiXCR to the immunoSEQ multiplex PCR reads. The sample contains approximately 180,000 distinct CDR3 sequences, around 90% of which appear only once. The sequenced sample was CD4+ T cells from PBMCs. Source of these receptors: a human donor with Susac syndrome.

V and J are TRBV5-1 and TRBJ1-2, with D perhaps TRBD1 (6 bases). Trimming cost V 2 bases and J 8 bases, with 13 bases left between them. Germline loops: CDR1 SGHRS, CDR2 YFSETQ. CDR3 length equals 13 residues. The CDR3 loop reads CASSLTGGGGYTF. CDR3 coding DNA: TGCGCCAGCAGCTTAACAGGAGGGGGGGGCTACACCTTC.

In its sample, this clonotype was seen once. The CDR3 DNA follows: TGTGCCAGCAGCGGCGGTAGCGGGGGGGACTACGAGCAGTACTTC. Translating it yields CASSGGSGGDYEQYF. The V and J genes are TRBV9 and TRBJ2-7; 11 bases align to TRBD2. Trimming at V came to 3 bases and at J to 3 bases, leaving 5 bases not matched to a gene. Per germline, CDR1 SGDLS and CDR2 YYNGEE. The CDR3 spans 15 residues.

As for this clonotype: A junction end diverges from the germline sequence, so it may reflect a read error. The chain links TRBV13 to TRBJ1-1; tentatively, D is TRBD1 (5 bases). The CDR3 runs to 14 residues. The germline gives CDR1 PRHDT, CDR2 FYEKMQ (reference sequence). The CDR3 DNA reads TGTGCCAGCACCTTAAGACAGAGGAACACTGAAGCTTTCTTT. This codes for CASTLRQRNTEAFF.

The chain couples TRBV4-1 to TRBJ2-2; 8 bases fit TRBD1. CDR1 is MGHRA, CDR2 YSYEKL, per germline. The CDR3 spans 16 residues. The V gene end was trimmed by 4 bases and the J gene end by 2 bases; junction bases not matched to a gene: 6. The CDR3 DNA reads TGCGCCAGCAGCCGACAGGGGAGTAGAAACACCGGGGAGCTGTTTTTT. It yields the protein CASSRQGSRNTGELFF.

The V and J genes are TRBV6-5 and TRBJ1-1; D possibly corresponds to TRBD1 (5 bases). The CDR3 has 16 residues. The V end lost 0 bases, the J end lost 5 bases, and 16 bases lay between the germline ends. CDR1 MNHEY and CDR2 SVGAGI come from the germline V gene. The CDR3 sequence is CASSYSILGAGTEAFF. DNA of the CDR3: TGTGCCAGCAGTTACTCGATTTTAGGGGCAGGAACTGAAGCTTTCTTT.

This clonotype was seen more than once but under ten times. The chain couples TRBV6-1 to TRBJ1-2; D gene ambiguous. The germline V and J ends were trimmed by 3 bases and 2 bases, with 10 bases remaining between them. This CDR3 contains 14 residues. Germline CDR1 MNHNS, CDR2 SASEGT. Here the CDR3 reads CASSDLSWNYGYTF. The CDR3 region has the DNA TGTGCCAGCAGTGATCTAAGCTGGAACTATGGCTACACCTTC.

This chain joins TRBV6-2 or TRBV6-3 and TRBJ2-1; 13 bases agree with TRBD2. The CDR3 contains 16 residues. J was trimmed by 4 bases and V by 6 bases; bases with no gene match: 6. Per the germline V gene, CDR1 is MNHEY and CDR2 is SVGEGT. The CDR3 DNA follows: TGTGCCAGCAGCTCTTGGACTAGCGGGGGTTACAATGAGCAGTTCTTC. Translation gives CASSSWTSGGYNEQFF.

The chain employs TRBV19 and TRBJ2-7, with TRBD1 matching over 7 bases. The V gene end was trimmed by 10 bases and the J gene end by 4 bases; junction bases not matched to a gene: 10. The germline V gene encodes CDR1 LNHDA and CDR2 SQIVND (reference sequence). The CDR3 is 13 residues long. The CDR3 is CATSTGQTYEQYF. In DNA form, the CDR3 reads TGTGCCACCTCGACGGGACAGACGTACGAGCAGTACTTC.

The rearrangement links TRBV13 to TRBJ2-1; TRBD2 matches at 16 bases. V was clipped by 5 bases and J by 6 bases; unmatched bases: 19. This CDR3 comprises 21 residues. Germline values: CDR1 PRHDT, CDR2 FYEKMQ (reference sequence). CDR3 sequence reads: CASSARQGLAGGTLTFNEQFF. The CDR3 DNA follows: TGTGCCAGCAGCGCGCGCCAGGGACTAGCGGGGGGGACCTTAACCTTCAATGAGCAGTTCTTC.

The CDR3 sequence is CASSLDRGLLNEQFF. CDR3 coding DNA: TGTGCCAGCAGCTTAGACAGGGGGCTTTTGAATGAGCAGTTCTTC. The rearrangement links TRBV7-2 to TRBJ2-1; 9 bases line up with TRBD1. The CDR3 has 15 residues. CDR1 SGHTA and CDR2 FQGNSA come from the germline V gene. V was pared by 1 base and J by 7 bases, with 5 bases of the junction left unmatched.

The V call is TRBV4-1, the J call TRBJ2-5; the match to TRBD2 covers 9 bases. The CDR3 runs 16 residues. The germline V gene has CDR1 MGHRA and CDR2 YSYEKL. Trimming at V came to 0 bases and at J to 4 bases, leaving 6 bases not matched to a gene. The CDR3 DNA is TGCGCCAGCAGCCAAGACGGGAATAGCGGGAGAGAGACCCAGTACTTC. It encodes CASSQDGNSGRETQYF.

The V call is TRBV7-2, the J call TRBJ1-1; weak D call: TRBD1 (5 bases). Trimming pared 1 base from V and 1 base from J, leaving 10 bases between. Looked up from germline, CDR1 is SGHTA and CDR2 is FQGNSA. The CDR3 extends over 15 amino acids. The CDR3 spells CASSLVRGWNTEAFF. For the CDR3, the DNA is TGTGCCAGCAGCTTAGTGAGGGGATGGAACACTGAAGCTTTCTTT.

V usage is TRBV7-8 and J usage is TRBJ1-2; perhaps TRBD1 as D (5 bases). Germline loops: CDR1 SGHVS, CDR2 FQNEAQ. V was shortened by 4 bases and J by 8 bases, with 20 bases between the two germline ends. There are 15 residues in the CDR3. CDR3 residues: CASSSGTPEMRGYTF. CDR3 sequence (DNA): TGTGCCAGCAGCTCCGGGACTCCCGAAATGCGGGGCTACACCTTC.

In nucleotides, the CDR3 is TGTGCCAGCAGCTTAGCAGAAGGGAGGGAGACCCAGTACTTC. It encodes CASSLAEGRETQYF. V and J are TRBV7-6 and TRBJ2-5; D is possibly TRBD2 (6 bases). The CDR3 runs 14 residues. CDR1 and CDR2 (germline): SGHVS, FNYEAQ. Trimming took off 0 bases at V and 5 bases at J, with 10 bases between the two ends. Filled out from reference TRBV7-6 and TRBJ2-5, the complete variable domain reads GAGVSQSPRYKVTKRGQDVALRCDPISGHVSLYWYRQALGQGPEFLTYFNYEAQQDKSGLPNDRFSAERPEGSISTLTIQRTEQRDSAMYRCASSLAEGRETQYFGPGTRLLVL.

This chain joins TRBV14 and TRBJ2-3; no definite D call. This CDR3 has 16 residues. Per germline, CDR1 SGHDN and CDR2 FVKESK. The germline V and J ends were trimmed by 4 bases and 6 bases, with 20 bases remaining between them. CDR3 nucleotides: TGTGCCAGCAGCCTAAGAGTATCCACCCCGAGGGATACGCAGTATTTT. It translates to CASSLRVSTPRDTQYF.

V usage is TRBV19 and J usage is TRBJ1-5; maybe TRBD1 (5 bases). Germline V gives CDR1 LNHDA, CDR2 SQIVND (reference sequence). Deletions cut 6 bases from V and 6 bases from J, with 12 bases between. The CDR3 spans 13 residues. The CDR3 region has the DNA TGTGCCAGTAGATGGGAGGGGACTCAGCCCCAGCATTTT. It encodes CASRWEGTQPQHF.

V is TRBV11-2 and J is TRBJ2-7, with a tentative D call TRBD1 (5 bases). Deletions cut 1 base from V and 2 bases from J, with 18 bases between. Germline V gene sequence: CDR1 SGHAT, CDR2 FQNNGV. This CDR3 contains 17 residues. The CDR3 is CASSLAGDSHVTYEQYF. In DNA, the CDR3 is TGTGCCAGCAGCTTAGCGGGCGACAGCCACGTTACCTACGAGCAGTACTTC.

A few counts support this clonotype. The chain carries TRBV5-1 and TRBJ2-1; D is perhaps TRBD1 (6 bases). The V end lost 0 bases, the J end lost 1 base, and 11 bases lay between the germline ends. The CDR3 loop spans 16 amino acids. Germline V gives CDR1 SGHRS, CDR2 YFSETQ. The DNA of the CDR3 is TGCGCCAGCAGCTTGGCAGGGGCGATGTCCTACAATGAGCAGTTCTTC. This translates into CASSLAGAMSYNEQFF.

This sequence joins TRBV28 and TRBJ1-2; 7 bases map to TRBD1. The CDR3 is 14 residues long. Per germline, CDR1 MDHEN and CDR2 SYDVKM. Trimming took 5 bases from V and 8 from J; bases not matched to a gene: 11. CDR3 nucleotides: TGTGCCAGCAGTACGACAGGGATGTTGGTCGGCTACACCTTC. It is translated as CASSTTGMLVGYTF.

The chain uses TRBV9 and TRBJ2-3; TRBD2 matches 12 bases. The CDR3 spans 16 residues. The V and J ends lost 0 bases and 2 bases, in that order; junction bases with no gene match: 1. CDR1 and CDR2 (germline): SGDLS, YYNGEE. The chain's CDR3 is CASSVGTSGATDTQYF. The CDR3 DNA sequence: TGTGCCAGCAGCGTAGGGACTAGCGGGGCCACAGATACGCAGTATTTT. The complete variable domain, with remaining parts taken from reference TRBV9 and TRBJ2-3, reads DSGVTQTPKHLITATGQRVTLRCSPRSGDLSVYWYQQSLDQGLQFLIQYYNGEERAKGNILERFSAQQFPDLHSELNLSSLELGDSALYFCASSVGTSGATDTQYFGPGTRLTVL.

The rearrangement joins TRBV11-3 to TRBJ1-2, with D possibly matching TRBD1 (6 bases). V lost 2 bases and J lost 3, with 13 bases in between. The CDR3 runs to 15 residues. Per the germline V gene, CDR1 is SGHNT and CDR2 is YENEEA. CDR3 DNA: TGTGCCAGCAGCTTATCTCATCACAGGGACTATGGCTACACCTTC. Protein: CASSLSHHRDYGYTF. Full variable domain (missing parts from reference TRBV11-3 and TRBJ1-2): EAGVVQSPRYKIIEKKQPVAFWCNPISGHNTLYWYLQNLGQGPELLIRYENEEAVDDSQLPKDRFSAERLKGVDSTLKIQPAELGDSAVYLCASSLSHHRDYGYTFGSGTRLTVV.

V and J are TRBV30 and TRBJ2-3; D possibly uses TRBD1 or TRBD2 (6 bases each). This CDR3 is 13 amino acids long. V was clipped by 5 bases and J by 2 bases, with 11 bases between them. Germline loops: CDR1 GTSNPN, CDR2 SVGIG (reference sequence). CDR3 sequence reads: CAWSWGATDTQYF. The CDR3 DNA sequence: TGTGCCTGGTCCTGGGGGGCCACAGATACGCAGTATTTT. Full variable domain (rest looked up from reference TRBV30 and TRBJ2-3): SQTIHQWPATLVQPVGSPLSLECTVEGTSNPNLYWYRQAAGRGLQLLFYSVGIGQISSEVPQNLSASRPQDRQFILSSKKLLLSDSGFYLCAWSWGATDTQYFGPGTRLTVL.

The chain links TRBV6-1 to TRBJ1-5; maybe TRBD1 (5 bases). V was shortened by 0 bases and J by 4 bases, with 19 bases between the two germline ends. CDR3 length: 18 residues. Germline loops: CDR1 MNHNS, CDR2 SASEGT. The CDR3 spells CASSEAVSRTRSNQPQHF. In DNA, the CDR3 is TGTGCCAGCAGTGAAGCTGTTTCCAGGACAAGGTCGAATCAGCCCCAGCATTTT.

The J gene is TRBJ2-7, the V gene TRBV28; the D call may be TRBD1 or TRBD2 (5 bases each). The germline V and J ends were trimmed by 6 bases and 7 bases, with 16 bases remaining between them. Germline V lookup: CDR1 MDHEN, CDR2 SYDVKM. The CDR3 runs 13 residues. This CDR3 reads CASRKPGRLEQYF. The CDR3 DNA sequence: TGTGCCAGCAGGAAACCGGGACGATTAGAGCAGTACTTC. Complete variable domain (other parts from reference TRBV28 and TRBJ2-7): DVKVTQSSRYLVKRTGEKVFLECVQDMDHENMFWYRQDPGLGLRLIYFSYDVKMKEKGDIPEGYSVSREKKERFSLILESASTNQTSMYLCASRKPGRLEQYFGPGTRLTVT.

This chain joins TRBV7-6 and TRBJ2-1, with 14 nucleotides matching TRBD2. Germline assignment: CDR1 SGHVS and CDR2 FNYEAQ. The CDR3 spans 17 residues. The V and J ends lost 1 base and 4 bases, in that order; junction bases with no gene match: 3. The DNA of the CDR3 is TGTGCCAGCAGCTTAGAAGGGACTAGCGGGAGATACAATGAGCAGTTCTTC. Protein: CASSLEGTSGRYNEQFF.

The chain uses TRBV6-1 and TRBJ2-3; 11 bases map to TRBD2. This CDR3 spans 16 amino acids. Germline V gene data show CDR1 as MNHNS and CDR2 as SASEGT. Germline trimming cut 3 bases from V and 2 bases from J; bases unmatched to any gene: 4. CDR3 nucleotides: TGTGCCAGCAGTGAGACTAGCGGGGCGACCACAGATACGCAGTATTTT. Its protein product is CASSETSGATTDTQYF.

The chain recombines TRBV10-1 with TRBJ2-3; 10 bases fit TRBD2. CDR3 length equals 15 residues. Trimming cost V 4 bases and J 8 bases; bases outside gene matches: 9. CDR1 WNHNN and CDR2 SYGVQD come from the germline V gene (reference sequence). The CDR3 DNA sequence: TGCGCCAGCAGTGGAGCGGGAGGGCCTTTTGGTACGCAGTATTTT. Its protein is CASSGAGGPFGTQYF.

The chain employs TRBV3-1 and TRBJ1-2; weak D call: TRBD1 (5 bases). Looked up from germline, CDR1 is LGHDT and CDR2 is YNNKEL (reference sequence). V lost 7 bases and J lost 2, with 14 bases in between. This CDR3 spans 14 amino acids. CDR3 coding DNA: TGTGCCAGCACCAAGGGGAGGGACAACTATGGCTACACCTTC. It specifies CASTKGRDNYGYTF.

The chain joins TRBV24-1 to TRBJ1-1; D gene ambiguous. CDR3 size: 11 residues. Trimming left V 3 bases short and J 10 bases short, with 8 bases between. Germline CDR1 reads KGHDR; CDR2 reads SFDVKD. CDR3 sequence reads: CATSDRGLAFF. The CDR3, as DNA: TGTGCCACCAGTGATCGGGGATTAGCTTTCTTT.